What follows are 10 T cell receptor beta chains derived from one specimen sequenced in a study of neoadjuvant nivolumab and ipilimumab in lung cancer. Profiled with immunoSEQ multiplex PCR; TCRdb holds only in-frame clones, not every one. This sample has approximately 12,000 clones, with nearly 70% found just once. This sample comprised peripheral blood, obtained after neoadjuvant nivolumab, alone or with ipilimumab, at or shortly before surgery. The origin of the receptors is an adult with non-small cell lung cancer.

This clone was seen once. The chain carries TRBV7-2 and TRBJ2-5; 8 bases agree with TRBD1. From germline, CDR1 is SGHTA and CDR2 FQGNSA. J lost 2 bases, V lost 1 base, and 3 bases had no gene match. The length of the CDR3 is 15 residues. The CDR3 DNA follows: TGTGCCAGCAGCTTAGGGGGACAGGCTCAAGAGACCCAGTACTTC. As protein: CASSLGGQAQETQYF.

This clone showed up just a few times. The gene calls are TRBV11-3 and TRBJ2-5, with D maybe TRBD1 (5 bases). CDR1 SGHNT and CDR2 YENEEA come from the germline V gene. The V end lost 6 bases, the J end lost 4 bases, and 15 bases lay between the germline ends. The CDR3 is 14 residues long. The CDR3 here is CASSIGAALETQYF. CDR3 coding DNA: TGTGCCAGCAGTATAGGGGCGGCTCTAGAGACCCAGTACTTC.

This clone is labeled large. The chain combines TRBV7-9 with TRBJ1-5; no definite D call. This CDR3 has 15 amino acids. The V gene's germline CDR1 is SEHNR and CDR2 FQNEAQ (reference sequence). Trimming cost V 1 base and J 6 bases, with 13 bases left between them. CDR3 region: CASSLVGGRGQPQHF. The CDR3 nucleotides are TGTGCCAGCAGCTTAGTTGGAGGGCGCGGTCAGCCCCAGCATTTT. The full variable domain, rest sourced from reference TRBV7-9 and TRBJ1-5, is DTGVSQNPRHKITKRGQNVTFRCDPISEHNRLYWYRQTLGQGPEFLTYFQNEAQLEKSRLLSDRFSAERPKGSFSTLEIQRTEQGDSAMYLCASSLVGGRGQPQHFGDGTRLSIL.

The V gene is TRBV7-9, the J gene TRBJ2-7; D gene ambiguous. The V and J ends lost 1 base and 7 bases respectively, with 8 bases between them. Looked up from germline, CDR1 is SEHNR and CDR2 is FQNEAQ (reference sequence). The CDR3 runs 12 residues. The CDR3 DNA reads TGTGCCAGCAGCTTAGACTCCGGGGAGCAGTACTTC. Encoded protein: CASSLDSGEQYF.

The J gene is TRBJ1-1, the V gene TRBV13, with D uncertain. Looked up from germline, CDR1 is PRHDT and CDR2 is FYEKMQ (reference sequence). The CDR3 is 12 residues long. V was cut by 0 bases and J by 8 bases, with 7 bases left in between. The CDR3 protein is CASSLGPPEAFF. DNA of the CDR3: TGTGCCAGCAGCTTAGGCCCCCCCGAAGCTTTCTTT.

This clone was found a few times. V is TRBV11-3 and J is TRBJ1-2, with TRBD1 matching 7 bases. CDR3 length equals 15 residues. V shed 5 bases and J 4 bases; nucleotides not matched to a gene: 10. Germline loops: CDR1 SGHNT, CDR2 YENEEA. The CDR3: CASSPTPTGFYGYTF. DNA for the CDR3: TGTGCCAGCAGCCCTACCCCGACAGGGTTCTATGGCTACACCTTC.

This sequence joins TRBV5-4 and TRBJ2-1, with unresolved D. The CDR3 has 16 residues. Trimming removed 4 bases at V and 0 bases at J, with 14 bases between. The germline gives CDR1 SGHNT, CDR2 YYREEE (reference sequence). The CDR3 bases are TGTGCCAGCAGCGTGGACCCTCGTCTCTCCTACAATGAGCAGTTCTTC. It codes for CASSVDPRLSYNEQFF.

This rearrangement joins TRBV6-5 to TRBJ2-5; possibly TRBD1 or TRBD2 for D (5 bases each). From germline, CDR1 is MNHEY and CDR2 SVGAGI. This CDR3 contains 15 residues. V gave up 1 base and J gave up 1 base, with 10 bases separating them. CDR3 coding DNA: TGTGCCAGCAGTTACTTCTTGGGGACCCAAGAGACCCAGTACTTC. Residues: CASSYFLGTQETQYF.

The rearrangement joins TRBV18 to TRBJ2-1, with 7 bases matching TRBD2. The CDR3 spans 19 residues. Germline CDR1 reads KGHSH; CDR2 reads LQKENI. V lost 3 bases to trimming and J lost 2 bases; unmatched junction nucleotides: 16. The DNA of the CDR3 is TGTGCCAGCTCACCGCAGGGACTAACCGACCTTAATACCTACAATGAGCAGTTCTTC. Its translation is CASSPQGLTDLNTYNEQFF.

This sequence joins TRBV5-6 and TRBJ2-1, with D maybe TRBD1 (5 bases). CDR3 length: 15 amino acids. Germline V CDR1 and CDR2: SGHDT, YYEEEE. V shed 2 bases and J shed 5 bases, with 14 bases lying between them. In DNA, the CDR3 is TGTGCCAGCAGCTTACAGGTCGGCGAGCACAATGAGCAGTTCTTC. Translating it yields CASSLQVGEHNEQFF.